Detailed here is one TCR beta chain. In its sample, this clonotype was seen many times. Its specific antigen is unknown. Base-call qualities are not available, and no considerably larger clone is one nucleotide away. This sample is part of a study of T cells in Graves' hyperthyroidism and ophthalmopathy (dated by TCRdb to about 2019). Concerning the study at large: Peripheral blood was collected at initial diagnosis, before any treatment. To identify distinguishing TCR V-J signatures, a discovery cohort of some 100 patients was used, comprising under 45 with Graves' ophthalmopathy and approximately 57 with stable Graves' hyperthyroidism. The paper reports TCR Vbeta CDR3 sequencing of roughly 140 peripheral blood samples: approximately 43 ophthalmopathy, around 80 hyperthyroidism and 17 progressor patients. Once sampling was done, hyperthyroidism patients were given methimazole at a starting dose of 30 mg daily, whereas ophthalmopathy patients were given high-dose intravenous methylprednisolone. The study also compared thyroid tissue and blood T-cell repertoires from more than 5 Graves' hyperthyroidism patients. An independent validation cohort of around 19 hyperthyroidism patients and about 16 patients who later progressed to ophthalmopathy tested prospective prediction of ophthalmopathy. For training and testing, the 100 or so patients in the discovery cohort were randomly divided in a 7:3 ratio.

General findings and caveats noted by the study authors: Most expanded thyroid clonotypes (frequency above 0.001) were also found in blood, which suggests that blood repertoires may mirror thyroid immune responses. No statistical method was used to fix the sample size in advance, and group allocation was not hidden from the investigators. A 13 V-J signature model separated ophthalmopathy from stable hyperthyroidism, with approximately 87% sensitivity and roughly 81% specificity in cross-validation and 80%/75% in testing. During validation, the model predicted progression to ophthalmopathy a median of around 7 months ahead of onset, with around 71% sensitivity and roughly 72% specificity.

Ophthalmopathy patients had moderately to severely active disease, Clinical Activity Score of at least 3, NOSPECS grade of at least 4, and duration under 3 months. The study excluded patients with uncontrolled infections, other autoimmune diseases, pregnancy or lactation. Clinical symptoms, serum thyroxine and TRAb, thyroid ultrasound, and orbital computed tomography formed the basis for the diagnoses. PBMCs were separated from under 12 ml of fresh peripheral blood using Ficoll-Paque density gradient centrifugation. Total RNA was extracted with Trizol reagent, and quality was checked on an Agilent 2100 Bioanalyzer. The germline V gene (reference sequence) specifies SEHNR as CDR1 and FQNEAQ as CDR2. Relative to germline, V is missing 5 bases and J is missing 3 bases, with 4 bases of the junction outside any gene match. Taken from cysteine to phenylalanine, the CDR3 has 14 residues. Only the CDR3 DNA stays, 42 bases, in frame from base 1.

Amplification of TCR beta CDR3 regions was carried out from RNA transcripts. The first round of RT-PCR for the TCR CDR3 was performed with the HTBI primer set and the Qiagen OneStep RT-PCR kit. A second multiplex PCR round built the libraries, followed by size selection and purification. The libraries were sequenced on an Illumina HiSeq2000 using paired-end 100 bp reads. Under the source paper's analysis protocol: Raw data were processed with SOAPnuke, discarding reads with adapters, uncalled bases, mean Phred below 15, or no exact constant-primer or identifier match. High-quality paired reads were merged with COPE v1.2.5, and unique nucleotide sequences were defined as clonotypes. Clonotypes were aligned to IMGT TRBV, TRBD and TRBJ reference segments using MiTCR v1.1. Only V-J combinations with frequency above 0.0001, covering about 99% of repertoires, were analysed. A TCS score was defined as the ratio of F50 (clonal expansion) to E x V (chaos), with BLOSUM62-based TCRdist applied between CDR3 peptides within each V-J. Welch's t-statistics and random forest reduced roughly 530 V-J features to roughly 13, which were used in a naive Bayes classifier (R e1071). The raw public reads went through TCRdb reprocessing: fastp at Q25, MiXCR clone calling, in-frame beta chains kept. Every CDR3 protein is listed once, alongside the most common genes and DNA of its rows. The V and J calls were determined by TCRdb, not by the authors. This sample holds about 410,000 distinct CDR3 sequences; about 14% were observed only once. The top ten clonotypes cover around a fifth of the sample.

The origin of this receptor is a woman in her 30s with Graves' ophthalmopathy. This chain is built from TRBV7-9 and TRBJ1-1; TRBD1 matches 9 bases in the middle. The specimen sequenced was blood. The sequence in DNA is TGTGCCAGCAGCCGACAGGGGGTGGACACTGAAGCTTTCTTT. It specifies CASSRQGVDTEAFF.